This T cell receptor beta chain is from a study of identical twins. Whole-study findings and limits: Whereas memory repertoires showed no such difference, abundant cord blood beta clonotypes carried fewer insertions. Twins shared beta out-of-frame sequences in excess, but this excess was weaker.

A remark on this clonotype: Its antigen remains unknown. Germline and junction disagree at one end, which may indicate a read error.

TCRdb itself ran the 5' RACE reads through MiXCR, one entry per CDR3 protein. Among around 1.7 million distinct CDR3 sequences, around a third were seen once, and the ten largest hold under 0.35%. The specimen sequenced was cord blood. The receptor was isolated from a newborn girl in good health.

The CDR3 loop is CAGSFGTGVEKLFF. CDR3 DNA sequence: TGTGCCGGCAGTTTCGGGACAGGAGTCGAAAAACTGTTTTTT. This chain links TRBV27 with TRBJ1-4, with TRBD1 matching 8 bases. CDR3 length equals 14 residues. Germline CDR1 MNHEY, CDR2 SMNVEV (reference sequence).